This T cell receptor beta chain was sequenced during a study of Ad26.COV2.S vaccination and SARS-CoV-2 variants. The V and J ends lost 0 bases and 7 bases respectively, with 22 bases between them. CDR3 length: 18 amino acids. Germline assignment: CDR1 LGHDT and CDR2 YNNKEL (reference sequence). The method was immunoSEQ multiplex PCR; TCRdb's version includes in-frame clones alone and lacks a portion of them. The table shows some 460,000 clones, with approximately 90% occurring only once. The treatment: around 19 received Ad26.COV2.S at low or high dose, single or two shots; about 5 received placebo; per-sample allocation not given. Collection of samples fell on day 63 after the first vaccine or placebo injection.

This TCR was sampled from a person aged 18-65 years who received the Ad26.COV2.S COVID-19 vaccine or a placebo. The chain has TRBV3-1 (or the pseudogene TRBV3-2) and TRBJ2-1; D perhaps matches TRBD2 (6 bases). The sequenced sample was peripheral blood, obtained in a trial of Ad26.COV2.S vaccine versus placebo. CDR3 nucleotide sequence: TGTGCCAGCAGCCAAGAAGGGGTTGGAGGGAGAAGGAGTAATGAGCAGTTCTTC. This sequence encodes CASSQEGVGGRRSNEQFF.